A selection of T cell receptor beta chains follows, all from one sample in a study of blood T cell repertoires in COVID-19. Some clones are missing from TCRdb's copy, which holds only in-frame ones; the method was immunoSEQ multiplex PCR. The sample lists 110,000 or so clones; roughly 90% were seen once. The sample was peripheral blood. The receptors here all came from a man in his 70s who had recovered from COVID-19. Each CDR3 is given with its conserved first and last residue. The order of the fields is V gene, CDR3 protein.

v_gene: TRBV28
CDR3aa: CASSGLAGVYEQYF

v_gene: TRBV18
CDR3aa: CASSPPQPGSYGYTF

v_gene: TRBV6-5
CDR3aa: CASHRRDSTLNEQFF

v_gene: TRBV11-2
CDR3aa: CASSLSSGGHEQFF

v_gene: TRBV4-1
CDR3aa: CASSQDERGGWTTFF

v_gene: TRBV5-4
CDR3aa: CASSRLDGDYGYTF

v_gene: TRBV5-4
CDR3aa: CASSLLVKADTQYF

v_gene: TRBV7-7
CDR3aa: CASSLEQGLANQPQHF

v_gene: TRBV20-1
CDR3aa: CSASGGAGNEQFF

v_gene: TRBV6-5
CDR3aa: CASSRVRGGPETQYF

v_gene: TRBV5-1
CDR3aa: CASSPDRANTGELFF

v_gene: TRBV9
CDR3aa: CASSIGGENTEAFF

v_gene: TRBV28
CDR3aa: CASSSSRGNTIYF

v_gene: TRBV18
CDR3aa: CASATGSTEAFF

v_gene: TRBV5-1
CDR3aa: CASSLGQLGGNEQFF

v_gene: TRBV30
CDR3aa: CAWSGQGNTEAFF

v_gene: TRBV6-2/TRBV6-3
CDR3aa: CASSRRQGARYNEQFF

v_gene: TRBV9
CDR3aa: CASSVTSGGASTDTQYF

v_gene: TRBV7-2
CDR3aa: CASGARYEQYF

v_gene: TRBV5-5
CDR3aa: CASSRVPTSGANTDTQYF